This TCR beta chain emerged from a study of prognosis after radiotherapy for stage I lung cancer listed by TCRdb under 2021. As for the study more broadly: Between April 2018 and 2019, approximately 20 stage I NSCLC patients were enrolled in Nanjing, China. The cohort was made up of about a dozen men and a handful of women, with a median age of around 70 years and an age range of roughly 50 to 95 years. On tumor histology, 11 to 12 patients had adenocarcinoma and more than 5 had squamous cell carcinoma. For each of the roughly 20 patients, one blood sample was taken before SBRT and one after, so the study sequenced roughly 38 samples in total. Using image-guided IMRT or VMAT, SBRT was delivered in 3 to 5 fractions at a biologically effective dose of at least 100 Gy. The study profiled peripheral blood TCR beta repertoires from stage I NSCLC patients before and after stereotactic body radiotherapy and related them to distant failure. Distant metastases were developed by four of the 19 patients after SBRT, at a median of about seven months, whereas no significant progression was observed in the other 15 patients. Every patient was regarded as medically inoperable, because of comorbidities in about 12 cases and refusal of surgery in over five cases. Some 13 of the patients were found to have newly diagnosed primary stage I lung tumors, and four or five were living with oligometastatic NSCLC after surgical resection of the primary tumor. No patient received concurrent therapy alongside SBRT.

Two rounds of multiplex PCR were performed to amplify the TCR beta CDR3 region from genomic DNA. The first PCR round used primers specific to each TRBV and TRBJ gene, with sequences filed in Chinese patent CN105087789A. The second PCR round used universal primers. The Roche High Pure PCR Template Preparation Kit was used to extract genomic DNA from the frozen PBMCs. The libraries underwent paired-end sequencing with 151 bp reads on an Illumina HiSeq 3000. The source study handled its data this way. CutAdapt was used to remove raw reads lacking the multiplex PCR primer sequences. Using PEAR, the high-quality paired reads were merged into contigs. By alignment to reference sequences, MiXCR assigned TRB V, D and J gene segments to each contig. To remove sequencing errors, CDR3 sequences were clustered according to base quality and sequence similarity. Diversity was measured as Shannon entropy normalized by the natural log of productive TCR sequence number. Clonality was computed as one minus the ratio of Shannon entropy to the natural log of the number of unique clonotypes. Progression-free survival cut-offs for repertoire metrics were chosen using the Youden index of ROC curves, with analyses run in R 3.5.3. TCRdb reprocessing: public reads trimmed at Q25 with fastp, clones called with MiXCR, in-frame beta chains kept. Rows are unified per CDR3 protein, each entry keeping the most common DNA and genes. TCRdb's processing, not the authors', yielded these V and J calls. This sample has approximately 30,000 distinct CDR3 sequences in its table, and approximately 30% of those were observed once. The ten largest clones take up 33% of the sample.

A history of other malignancies or of prior chemotherapy or radiotherapy was absent in all patients, and node-negative disease was shown on CT and PET/CT in all patients. At each of two time points, roughly 6.3 milliliters of peripheral venous blood were collected in EDTA tubes. Ficoll-Paque Plus density-gradient centrifugation was used to isolate PBMCs. Samples were stored at -80°C immediately after collection until analysis. Here is what the overall study found, with its caveats: The study was limited by its small cohort and short follow-up, and the findings require independent validation. Whether the expanded TCR clones were tumor-specific was not determined. Post-SBRT Shannon entropy and its change from baseline were lower in patients who developed distant metastases; baseline Shannon entropy was not associated with metastases. Differences in TRBV and TRBJ usage frequencies by metastasis status were reportedly observed in two V genes at baseline and in fewer than 10 V and two J genes after SBRT. All reported P values were unadjusted for multiple comparisons. Unique TCR clone counts fell after SBRT (median 10,088 before versus under 8,000 after; Wilcoxon paired P=0.011).

This clonotype was recorded many times. Which antigen it targets is not known. Per-base qualities were not stored, and no clone one base away is much larger. The TCR originated in a donor over 45 with non-small cell lung cancer. The material was PBMCs, obtained before or after stereotactic body radiation therapy (not recorded which).

The CDR3 here reads CASRGTGDQPQHF. The sequenced DNA: TGTGCCAGCAGGGGGACAGGGGACCAGCCCCAGCATTTT. The V and J genes are TRBV2 and TRBJ1-5; 10 central bases correspond to TRBD1. The germline V gene gives CDR1 as SNHLY and CDR2 as FYNNEI. The CDR3 covers 13 residues, taking in both the cysteine and the phenylalanine. The kept DNA is CDR3 alone, 39 bases in frame from the first base. Trimming removed 6 bases from V and 7 bases from J; the gene matches leave 3 bases unexplained.